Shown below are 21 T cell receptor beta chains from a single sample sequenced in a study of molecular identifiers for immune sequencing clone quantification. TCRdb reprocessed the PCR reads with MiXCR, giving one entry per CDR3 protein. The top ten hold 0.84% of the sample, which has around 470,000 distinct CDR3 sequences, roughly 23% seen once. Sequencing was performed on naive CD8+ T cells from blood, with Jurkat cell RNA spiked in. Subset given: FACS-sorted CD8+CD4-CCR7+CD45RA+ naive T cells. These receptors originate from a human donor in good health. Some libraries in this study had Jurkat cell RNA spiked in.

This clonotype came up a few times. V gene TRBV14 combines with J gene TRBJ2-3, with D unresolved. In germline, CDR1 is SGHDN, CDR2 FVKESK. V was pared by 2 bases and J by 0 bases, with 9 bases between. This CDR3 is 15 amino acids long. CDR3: CASSQSGLSTDTQYF. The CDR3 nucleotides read TGTGCCAGCAGCCAAAGTGGTTTGAGCACAGATACGCAGTATTTT. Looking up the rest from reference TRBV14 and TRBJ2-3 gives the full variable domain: EAGVTQFPSHSVIEKGQTVTLRCDPISGHDNLYWYRRVMGKEIKFLLHFVKESKQDESGMPNNRFLAERTGGTYSTLKVQPAELEDSGVYFCASSQSGLSTDTQYFGPGTRLTVL.

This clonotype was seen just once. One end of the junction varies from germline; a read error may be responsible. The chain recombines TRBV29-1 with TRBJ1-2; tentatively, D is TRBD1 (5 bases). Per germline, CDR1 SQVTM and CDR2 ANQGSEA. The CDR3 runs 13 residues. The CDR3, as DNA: TGCAGCGTTGTATCGGGGGTTAACTATGGCCACACCTTC. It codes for CSVVSGVNYGHTF. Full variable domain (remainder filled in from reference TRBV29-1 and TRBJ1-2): SAVISQKPSRDICQRGTSLTIQCQVDSQVTMMFWYRQQPGQSLTLIATANQGSEATYESGFVIDKFPISRPNLTFSTLTVSNMSPEDSSIYLCSVVSGVNYGHTFGSGTRLTVV.

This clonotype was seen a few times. The CDR3 DNA sequence: TGTGCTAGTGGTGGGGGGGGTTATACCTACGAGCAGTACTTC. Its protein is CASGGGGYTYEQYF. This chain uses TRBV12-5 with TRBJ2-7; 7 bases line up with TRBD2. CDR1 is LGHNT, CDR2 FRNRAP, per germline. V lost 5 bases, J lost 2 bases, and 6 bases stayed unmatched. This CDR3 is 14 amino acids long.

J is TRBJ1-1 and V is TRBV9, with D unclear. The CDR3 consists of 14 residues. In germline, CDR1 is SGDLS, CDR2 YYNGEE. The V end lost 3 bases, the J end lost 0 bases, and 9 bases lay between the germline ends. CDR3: CASSGYVVNTEAFF. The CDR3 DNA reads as TGTGCCAGCAGCGGATACGTTGTGAACACTGAAGCTTTCTTT.

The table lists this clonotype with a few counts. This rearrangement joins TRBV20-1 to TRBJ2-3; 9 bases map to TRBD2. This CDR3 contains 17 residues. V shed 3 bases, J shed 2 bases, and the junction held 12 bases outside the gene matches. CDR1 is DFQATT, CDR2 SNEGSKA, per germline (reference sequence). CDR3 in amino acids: CSASSAGGSGPTDTQYF. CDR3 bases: TGCAGTGCTAGTTCAGCGGGAGGTTCGGGGCCCACAGATACGCAGTATTTT.

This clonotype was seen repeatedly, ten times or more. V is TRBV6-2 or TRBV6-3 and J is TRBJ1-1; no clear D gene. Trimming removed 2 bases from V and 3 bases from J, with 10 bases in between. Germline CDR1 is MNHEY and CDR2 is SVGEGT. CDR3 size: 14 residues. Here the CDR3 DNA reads TGTGCCAGCAGTTACGACCCTTTGGACACTGAAGCTTTCTTT. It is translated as CASSYDPLDTEAFF.

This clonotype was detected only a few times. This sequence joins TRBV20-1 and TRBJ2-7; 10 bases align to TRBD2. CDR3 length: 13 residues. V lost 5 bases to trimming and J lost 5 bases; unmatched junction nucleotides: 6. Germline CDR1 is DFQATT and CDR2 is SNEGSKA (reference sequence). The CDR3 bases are TGCAGTGCTGACCCTAGCGGGAGTAACGAGCAGTACTTC. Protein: CSADPSGSNEQYF.

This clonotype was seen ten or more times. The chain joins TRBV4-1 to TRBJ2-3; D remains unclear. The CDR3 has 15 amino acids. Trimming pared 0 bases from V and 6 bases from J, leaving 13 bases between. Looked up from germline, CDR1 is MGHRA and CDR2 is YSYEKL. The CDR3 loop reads CASSQEPSVWDTQYF. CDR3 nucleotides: TGCGCCAGCAGCCAAGAACCATCAGTGTGGGATACGCAGTATTTT.

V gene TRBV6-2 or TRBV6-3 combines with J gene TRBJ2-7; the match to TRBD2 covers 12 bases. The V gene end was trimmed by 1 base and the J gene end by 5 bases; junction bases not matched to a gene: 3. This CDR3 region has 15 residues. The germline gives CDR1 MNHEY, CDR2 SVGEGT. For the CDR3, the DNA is TGTGCCAGCAGTTACTTGACTAGCGGGAGTCACGAGCAGTACTTC. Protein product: CASSYLTSGSHEQYF.

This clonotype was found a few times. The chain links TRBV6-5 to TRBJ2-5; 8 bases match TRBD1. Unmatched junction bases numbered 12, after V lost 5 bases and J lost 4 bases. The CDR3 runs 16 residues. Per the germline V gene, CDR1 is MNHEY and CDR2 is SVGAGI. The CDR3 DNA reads TGTGCCAGCAGTCCCTCAGGGGGCCTCTCACGAGAGACCCAGTACTTC. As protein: CASSPSGGLSRETQYF.

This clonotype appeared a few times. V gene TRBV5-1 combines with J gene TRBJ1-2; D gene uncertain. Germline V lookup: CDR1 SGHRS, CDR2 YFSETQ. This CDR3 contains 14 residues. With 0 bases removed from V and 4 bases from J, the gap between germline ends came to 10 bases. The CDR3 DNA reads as TGCGCCAGCAGCTTGGACCAGGACGGCTATGGCTACACCTTC. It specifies CASSLDQDGYGYTF.

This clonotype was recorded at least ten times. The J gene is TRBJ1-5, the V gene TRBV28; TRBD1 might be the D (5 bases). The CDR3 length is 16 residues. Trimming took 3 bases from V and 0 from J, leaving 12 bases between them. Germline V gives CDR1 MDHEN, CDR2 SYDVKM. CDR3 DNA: TGTGCCAGCAGTTTTCTTGGCGGGGGTAGCAATCAGCCCCAGCATTTT. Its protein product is CASSFLGGGSNQPQHF.

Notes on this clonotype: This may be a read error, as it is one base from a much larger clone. The DNA for the CDR3 is TGTGCCAGCAGCTCCGACAGGCAGGCCCAGTACTTC. It codes for CASSSDRQAQYF. The chain joins TRBV7-9 to TRBJ2-5; a possible D gene is TRBD1 (6 bases). Germline values: CDR1 SEHNR, CDR2 FQNEAQ (reference sequence). V shed 4 bases and J shed 9 bases, with 12 bases lying between them. The CDR3 consists of 12 residues.

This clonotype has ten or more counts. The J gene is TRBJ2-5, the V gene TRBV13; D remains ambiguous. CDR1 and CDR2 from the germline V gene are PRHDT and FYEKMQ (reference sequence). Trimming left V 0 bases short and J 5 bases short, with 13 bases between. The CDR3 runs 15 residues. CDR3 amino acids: CASSLGGIRLETQYF. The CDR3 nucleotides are TGTGCCAGCAGCTTAGGAGGGATTCGCCTTGAGACCCAGTACTTC.

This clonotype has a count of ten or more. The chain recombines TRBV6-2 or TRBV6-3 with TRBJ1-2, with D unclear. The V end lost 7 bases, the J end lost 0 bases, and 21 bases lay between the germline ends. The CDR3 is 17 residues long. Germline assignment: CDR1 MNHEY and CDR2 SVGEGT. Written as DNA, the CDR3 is TGTGCCAGCATGAACTATCCTCGTGCCCTAACTAACTATGGCTACACCTTC. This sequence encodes CASMNYPRALTNYGYTF.

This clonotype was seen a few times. The CDR3: CASSSDPYGYTF. The CDR3, as DNA: TGTGCCAGTAGTTCGGATCCCTATGGCTACACCTTC. This chain connects TRBV19 to TRBJ1-2; D is unresolved. Trimming removed 5 bases from V and 4 bases from J, with 8 bases in between. Germline CDR1 reads LNHDA; CDR2 reads SQIVND (reference sequence). The CDR3 consists of 12 residues.

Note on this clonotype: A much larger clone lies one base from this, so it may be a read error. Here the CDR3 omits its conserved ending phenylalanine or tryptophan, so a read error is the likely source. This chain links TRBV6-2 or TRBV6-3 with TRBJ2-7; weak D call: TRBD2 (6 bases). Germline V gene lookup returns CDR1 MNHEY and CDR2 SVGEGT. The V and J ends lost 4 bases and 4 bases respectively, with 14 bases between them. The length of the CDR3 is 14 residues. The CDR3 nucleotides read TGTGCCAGCAGTTCCATACTAGCACCGTACGAGCAGTACTCC. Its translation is CASSSILAPYEQYS.

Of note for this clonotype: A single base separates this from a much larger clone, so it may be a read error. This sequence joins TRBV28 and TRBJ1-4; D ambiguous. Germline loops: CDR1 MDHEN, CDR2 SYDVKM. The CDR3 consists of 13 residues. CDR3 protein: CAITGRYYEKLVF. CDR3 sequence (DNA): TGTGCCATAACCGGACGGTATTATGAAAAACTGGTTTTT.

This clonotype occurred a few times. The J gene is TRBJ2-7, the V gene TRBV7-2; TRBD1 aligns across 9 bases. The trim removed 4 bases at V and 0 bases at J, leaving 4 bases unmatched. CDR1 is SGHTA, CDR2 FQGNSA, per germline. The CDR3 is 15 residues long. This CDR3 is CASSSGQGYSYEQYF. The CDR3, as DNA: TGTGCCAGCAGCTCTGGACAGGGGTACTCCTACGAGCAGTACTTC.

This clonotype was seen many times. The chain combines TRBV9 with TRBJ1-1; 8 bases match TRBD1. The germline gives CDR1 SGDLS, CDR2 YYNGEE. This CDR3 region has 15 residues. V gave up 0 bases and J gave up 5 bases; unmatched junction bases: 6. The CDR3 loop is CASSVAQGAETEAFF. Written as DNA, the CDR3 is TGTGCCAGCAGCGTAGCGCAGGGGGCCGAGACTGAAGCTTTCTTT.

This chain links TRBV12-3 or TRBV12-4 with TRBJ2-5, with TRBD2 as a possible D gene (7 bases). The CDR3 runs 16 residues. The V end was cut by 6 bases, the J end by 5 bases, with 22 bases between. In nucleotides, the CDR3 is TGTGCCAGCAGCCAGCCTACGGGGGGCACTGGGGAGACCCAGTACTTC. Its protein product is CASSQPTGGTGETQYF.